The present T cell receptor beta chain was sequenced within a study of blood T cell repertoires in COVID-19. Across the whole study: The United States, Italy and Spain supplied acute and convalescent COVID-19 samples. Nucleic acid was either cDNA or gDNA, and it came from T cells, B-cell-depleted T cells, or PBMCs.

In the authors' workflow: The assay estimated nucleated cells by amplifying reference gene primers. Profiled with immunoSEQ multiplex PCR; TCRdb holds only in-frame clones, not every one. For V, J and clone size, that table is used; D and trimming come from the DNA. This sample has 110,000 to 150,000 clones, with around 88% found just once. CDR1 and CDR2 from the germline V gene are MGHDK and SYGVNS. V was cut by 1 base and J by 0 bases, with 15 bases left in between. This CDR3 is built from 17 residues. The sequencing sample was made of peripheral blood. V gene TRBV25-1 combines with J gene TRBJ1-1; D is unresolved. The clonotype originates from a woman aged 55-69 years with acute or convalescent COVID-19. CDR3 nucleotides: TGTGCCAGCAGTGAATGGGAGGGTATAGATTTGAACACTGAAGCTTTCTTT. Residues: CASSEWEGIDLNTEAFF.